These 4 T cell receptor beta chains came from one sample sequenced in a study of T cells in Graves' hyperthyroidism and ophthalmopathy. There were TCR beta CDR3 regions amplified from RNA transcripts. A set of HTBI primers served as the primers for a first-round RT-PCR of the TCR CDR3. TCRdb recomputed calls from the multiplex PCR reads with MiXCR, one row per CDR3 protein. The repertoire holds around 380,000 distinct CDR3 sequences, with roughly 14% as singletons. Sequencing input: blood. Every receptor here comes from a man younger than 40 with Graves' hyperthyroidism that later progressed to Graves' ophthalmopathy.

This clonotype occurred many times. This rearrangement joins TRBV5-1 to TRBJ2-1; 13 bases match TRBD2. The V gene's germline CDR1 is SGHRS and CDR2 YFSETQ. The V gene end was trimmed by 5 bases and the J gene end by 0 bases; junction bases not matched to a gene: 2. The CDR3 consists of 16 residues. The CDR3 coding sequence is TGCGCCAGCAGACTAGCGGGGGGGAGCTCCTACAATGAGCAGTTCTTC. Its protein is CASRLAGGSSYNEQFF. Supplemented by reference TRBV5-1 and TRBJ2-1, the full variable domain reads KAGVTQTPRYLIKTRGQQVTLSCSPISGHRSVSWYQQTPGQGLQFLFEYFSETQRNKGNFPGRFSGRQFSNSRSEMNVSTLELGDSALYLCASRLAGGSSYNEQFFGPGTRLTVL.

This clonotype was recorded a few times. As DNA, the CDR3 is TGTGCCAGCAGTCGTACCCCCGTGAGATTCCCAACTAATGAAAAACTGTTTTTT. Translating gives CASSRTPVRFPTNEKLFF. V and J are TRBV7-9 and TRBJ1-4; D is undetermined. Germline lookup yields CDR1 SEHNR and CDR2 FQNEAQ (reference sequence). This CDR3 has 18 residues. V lost 6 bases, J lost 0 bases, and 20 bases lay in between.

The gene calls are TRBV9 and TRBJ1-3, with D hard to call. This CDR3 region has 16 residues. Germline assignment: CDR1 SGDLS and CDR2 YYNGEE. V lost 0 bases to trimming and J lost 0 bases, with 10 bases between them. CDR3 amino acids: CASSVAHKSSGNTIYF. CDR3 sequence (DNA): TGTGCCAGCAGCGTAGCCCACAAGAGCTCTGGAAACACCATATATTTT.

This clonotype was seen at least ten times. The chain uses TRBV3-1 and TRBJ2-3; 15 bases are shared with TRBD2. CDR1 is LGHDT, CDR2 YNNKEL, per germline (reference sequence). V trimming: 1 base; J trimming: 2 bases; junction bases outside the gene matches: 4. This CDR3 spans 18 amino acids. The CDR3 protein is CASSQAGLAGGHTDTQYF. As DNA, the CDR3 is TGTGCCAGCAGCCAAGCCGGACTAGCGGGGGGGCACACAGATACGCAGTATTTT.